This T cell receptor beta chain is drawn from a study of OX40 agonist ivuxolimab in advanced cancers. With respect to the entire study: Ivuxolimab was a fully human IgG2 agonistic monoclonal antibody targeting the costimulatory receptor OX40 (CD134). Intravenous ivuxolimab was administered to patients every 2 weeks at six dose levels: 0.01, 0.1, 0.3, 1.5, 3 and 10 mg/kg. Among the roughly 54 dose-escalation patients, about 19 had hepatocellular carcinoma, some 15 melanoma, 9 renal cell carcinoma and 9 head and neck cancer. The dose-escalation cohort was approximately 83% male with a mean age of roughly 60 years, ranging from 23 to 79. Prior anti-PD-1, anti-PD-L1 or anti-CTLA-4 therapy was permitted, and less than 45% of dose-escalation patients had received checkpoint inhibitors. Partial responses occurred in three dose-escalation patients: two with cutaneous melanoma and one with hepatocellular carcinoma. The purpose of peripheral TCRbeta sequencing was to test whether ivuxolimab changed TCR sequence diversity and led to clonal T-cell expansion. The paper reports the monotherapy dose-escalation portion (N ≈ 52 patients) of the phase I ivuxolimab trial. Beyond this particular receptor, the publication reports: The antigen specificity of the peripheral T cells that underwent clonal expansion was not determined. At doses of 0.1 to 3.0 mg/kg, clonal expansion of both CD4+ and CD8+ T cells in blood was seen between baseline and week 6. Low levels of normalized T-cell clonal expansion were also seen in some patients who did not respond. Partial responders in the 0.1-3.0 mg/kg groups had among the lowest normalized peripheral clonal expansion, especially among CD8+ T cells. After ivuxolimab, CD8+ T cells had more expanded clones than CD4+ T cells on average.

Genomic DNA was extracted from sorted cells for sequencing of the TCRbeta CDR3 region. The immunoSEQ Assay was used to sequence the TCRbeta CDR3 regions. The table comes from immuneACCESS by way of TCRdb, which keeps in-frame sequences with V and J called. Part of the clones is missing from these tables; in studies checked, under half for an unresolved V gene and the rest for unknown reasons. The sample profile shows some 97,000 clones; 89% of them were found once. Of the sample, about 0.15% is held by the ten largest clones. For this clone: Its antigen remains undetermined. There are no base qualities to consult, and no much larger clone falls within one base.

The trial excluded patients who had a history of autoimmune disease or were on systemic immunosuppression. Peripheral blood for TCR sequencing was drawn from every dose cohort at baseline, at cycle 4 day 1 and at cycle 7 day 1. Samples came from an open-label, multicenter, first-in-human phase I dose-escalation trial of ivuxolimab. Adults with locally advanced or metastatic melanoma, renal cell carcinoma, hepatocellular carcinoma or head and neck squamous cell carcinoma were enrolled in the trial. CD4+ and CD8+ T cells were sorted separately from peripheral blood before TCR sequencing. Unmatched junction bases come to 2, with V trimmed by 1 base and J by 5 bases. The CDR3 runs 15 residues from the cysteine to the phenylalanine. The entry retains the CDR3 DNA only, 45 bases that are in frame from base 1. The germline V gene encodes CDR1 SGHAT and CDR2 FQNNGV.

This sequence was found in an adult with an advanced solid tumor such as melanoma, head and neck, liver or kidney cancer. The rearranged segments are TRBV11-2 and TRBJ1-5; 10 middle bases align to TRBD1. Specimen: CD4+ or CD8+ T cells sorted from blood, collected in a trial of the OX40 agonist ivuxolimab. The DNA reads TGTGCCAGCAGCTTAGGAGACAGGGGGCATCAGCCCCAGCATTTT. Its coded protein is CASSLGDRGHQPQHF.